Each of the 13 T cell receptor beta chains below was sequenced from the same sample in a study of blood T cells in healthy people across ages. Combining a sample-barcoded 5' primer with a J-beta primer mix, a second PCR ran for 7 to 11 cycles. TCRdb recomputed calls from the 5' RACE reads with MiXCR, one row per CDR3 protein. The data show 780,000 or so distinct CDR3 sequences, roughly three fifths seen once. The specimen was blood. These receptors all stem from a man aged 35 to 55 in good health.

The gene calls are TRBV5-6 and TRBJ2-5; 10 bases align to TRBD1. CDR1 SGHDT and CDR2 YYEEEE come from the germline V gene. This CDR3 is 16 amino acids long. J gave up 1 base and V 2 bases, and 5 bases lay outside the gene matches. In DNA, the CDR3 is TGTGCCAGCAGCTTTGATCGGACAGGGGGCCAAGAGACCCAGTACTTC. This codes for CASSFDRTGGQETQYF.

This clonotype turned up a few times. The rearrangement joins TRBV11-2 to TRBJ2-5; TRBD2 matches 12 bases. This CDR3 spans 19 amino acids. J lost 2 bases, V lost 0 bases, and 10 bases had no gene match. CDR1 SGHAT and CDR2 FQNNGV come from the germline V gene. Here the CDR3 DNA reads TGTGCCAGCAGCTTAGATCCGGGGCTAGCGGGGGGGAAACAAGAGACCCAGTACTTC. This sequence encodes CASSLDPGLAGGKQETQYF.

The V gene is TRBV20-1, the J gene TRBJ1-2; 7 bases are a match to TRBD1. Germline trimming cut 6 bases from V and 0 bases from J; bases unmatched to any gene: 10. CDR3 length equals 15 residues. Germline V gene sequence: CDR1 DFQATT, CDR2 SNEGSKA (reference sequence). The CDR3 sequence is CSAAAAGGPNYGYTF. CDR3 sequence (DNA): TGCAGTGCCGCGGCGGCAGGGGGTCCTAACTATGGCTACACCTTC.

V is TRBV5-4 and J is TRBJ2-7; D tentatively fits TRBD1 or TRBD2 (5 bases each). The J call may be in error: the DNA end matches TRBJ2-5 better. The length of the CDR3 is 15 residues. Germline assignment: CDR1 SGHNT and CDR2 YYREEE (reference sequence). This chain's CDR3 is CASSSARGEQETQYF. CDR3 coding DNA: TGTGCCAGCAGCTCCGCGAGGGGCGAGCAAGAGACCCAGTACTTC.

The chain recombines TRBV7-3 with TRBJ2-1; D possibly corresponds to TRBD1 (5 bases). V was clipped by 4 bases and J by 10 bases, with 14 bases between them. The V gene's germline CDR1 is SGHTA and CDR2 FQGTGA. CDR3 size: 13 residues. The CDR3 DNA sequence: TGTGCCAGCAGCTGTAGCAGGGCGGAGGAGCAGTTCTTC. Translation gives CASSCSRAEEQFF.

The rearrangement uses TRBV20-1 and TRBJ2-5, with D uncertain. This CDR3 contains 14 residues. The V and J ends lost 1 base and 5 bases respectively, with 14 bases between them. Germline V lookup: CDR1 DFQATT, CDR2 SNEGSKA (reference sequence). CDR3 residues: CSARVISGLETQYF. The CDR3 DNA is TGCAGTGCTAGAGTAATTTCAGGTCTGGAGACCCAGTACTTC.

The V and J genes are TRBV10-3 and TRBJ2-4, with D tentatively TRBD1 (6 bases). Trimming took off 0 bases at V and 6 bases at J, with 21 bases between the two ends. Per germline, CDR1 ENHRY and CDR2 SYGVKD. The CDR3 spans 18 residues. The CDR3 nucleotides are TGTGCCATCAGTGAGTCGTTCCCGGCTGGGGGCCTCAGAAACATTCAGTACTTC. Its protein is CAISESFPAGGLRNIQYF.

In this sample, this clonotype turned up once. V usage is TRBV29-1 and J usage is TRBJ1-5, with D possibly being TRBD1 (6 bases). Germline values: CDR1 SQVTM, CDR2 ANQGSEA. Trimming took 2 bases from V and 6 from J, leaving 11 bases between them. CDR3 size: 13 residues. CDR3 coding DNA: TGCAGCGTTGAAAGGGGGGCCGGTCAGCCCCAGCATTTT. The encoded protein is CSVERGAGQPQHF. The variable domain in full, completed from reference TRBV29-1 and TRBJ1-5, reads SAVISQKPSRDICQRGTSLTIQCQVDSQVTMMFWYRQQPGQSLTLIATANQGSEATYESGFVIDKFPISRPNLTFSTLTVSNMSPEDSSIYLCSVERGAGQPQHFGDGTRLSIL.

The rearrangement links TRBV4-1 to TRBJ2-3; a weak D match, TRBD1 (6 bases). V was clipped by 3 bases and J by 2 bases, with 12 bases between them. The CDR3 is 15 residues long. CDR1 and CDR2 from the germline V gene are MGHRA and YSYEKL. CDR3 DNA sequence: TGCGCCAGCAGCCATGGGCAGGGGAACACAGATACGCAGTATTTT. It translates to CASSHGQGNTDTQYF.

This chain connects TRBV29-1 to TRBJ1-2; D is unresolved. Germline CDR1 and CDR2: SQVTM and ANQGSEA. The CDR3 runs to 14 residues. The V end was cut by 0 bases, the J end by 8 bases, with 16 bases between. The CDR3 reads CSVEDPPEVYGYTF. The CDR3 DNA sequence: TGCAGCGTTGAAGATCCCCCAGAGGTTTACGGCTACACCTTC.

Concerning this clonotype itself: A clone one base away is much larger, so this may be a read error. This chain joins TRBV25-1 and TRBJ2-7, with D unclear. The V gene lost 4 bases and the J gene lost 3 bases, with 7 bases spanning the gap. This CDR3 contains 12 residues. Per germline, CDR1 MGHDK and CDR2 SYGVNS. The CDR3 DNA is TGTGCCAGCAGTGTCGCCGACTACGAGCAGTACTTC. Its protein product is CASSVADYEQYF.

The V call is TRBV20-1, the J call TRBJ1-5; TRBD1 might be the D (6 bases). This CDR3 has 14 residues. The germline V and J ends were trimmed by 5 bases and 5 bases, with 16 bases remaining between them. CDR1 and CDR2 (germline): DFQATT, SNEGSKA (reference sequence). This chain's CDR3 is CSAATDSVDQPQHF. CDR3 sequence (DNA): TGCAGTGCTGCAACGGACAGCGTGGATCAGCCCCAGCATTTT.

Comment on this clonotype: A read error is possible here, since a much larger clone lies one base away. This chain uses TRBV29-1 with TRBJ2-3; D might be TRBD2 (6 bases). The CDR3 consists of 14 residues. V dropped 6 bases and J dropped 5 bases, with 18 bases sitting between them. Looked up from germline, CDR1 is SQVTM and CDR2 is ANQGSEA. The chain's CDR3 is CSVSGTSWEDTQYF. CDR3 in DNA: TGCAGCGTCTCCGGGACTTCATGGGAAGATACGCAGTATTTT.